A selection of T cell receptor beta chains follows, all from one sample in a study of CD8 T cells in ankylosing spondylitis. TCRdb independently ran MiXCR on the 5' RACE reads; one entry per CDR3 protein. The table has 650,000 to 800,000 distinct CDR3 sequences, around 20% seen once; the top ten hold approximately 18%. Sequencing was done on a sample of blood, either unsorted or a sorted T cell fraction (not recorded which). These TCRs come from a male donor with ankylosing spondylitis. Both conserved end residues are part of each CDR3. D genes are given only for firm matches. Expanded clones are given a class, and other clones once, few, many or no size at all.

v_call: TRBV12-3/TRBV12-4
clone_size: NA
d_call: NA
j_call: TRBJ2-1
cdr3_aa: CASRQGRENEQFF
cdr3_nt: TGTGCCAGCAGACAGGGGAGGGAGAATGAGCAGTTCTTC

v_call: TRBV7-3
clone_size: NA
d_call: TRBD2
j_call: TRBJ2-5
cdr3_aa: CASSSLGLARETQYF
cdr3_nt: TGTGCCAGCAGCAGTTTGGGACTAGCGAGGGAGACCCAGTACTTC

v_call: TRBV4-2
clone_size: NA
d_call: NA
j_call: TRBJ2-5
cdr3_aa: CASSPGGLVETQYF
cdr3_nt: TGTGCCAGCAGCCCGGGGGGCCTGGTGGAGACCCAGTACTTC

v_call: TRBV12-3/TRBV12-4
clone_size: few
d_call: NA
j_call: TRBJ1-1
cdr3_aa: CASSGRTVNTEAFF
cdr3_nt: TGTGCCAGCAGTGGCCGGACAGTGAACACTGAAGCTTTCTTT

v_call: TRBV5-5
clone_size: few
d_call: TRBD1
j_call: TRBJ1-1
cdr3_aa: CASRTGSPPEAFF
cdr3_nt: TGTGCCAGCAGGACAGGGTCCCCACCCGAAGCTTTCTTT

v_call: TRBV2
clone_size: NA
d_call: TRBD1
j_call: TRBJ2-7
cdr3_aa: CASTGTGGLDEQYF
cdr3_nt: TGTGCCAGCACCGGGACAGGGGGCTTGGACGAGCAGTACTTC

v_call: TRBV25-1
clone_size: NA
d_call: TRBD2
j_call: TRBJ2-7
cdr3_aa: CASGLAGVRGQYF
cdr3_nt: TGTGCCAGCGGACTAGCGGGAGTCAGGGGGCAGTACTTC

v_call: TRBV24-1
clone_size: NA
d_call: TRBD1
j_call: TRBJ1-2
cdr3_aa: CATSARTGSGYTF
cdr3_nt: TGTGCCACCAGTGCCCGGACAGGGTCGGGCTACACCTTC

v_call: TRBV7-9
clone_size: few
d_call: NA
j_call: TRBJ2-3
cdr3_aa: CASRHSRGTDTQYF
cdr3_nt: TGTGCCAGCAGACACTCCCGGGGCACAGATACGCAGTATTTT

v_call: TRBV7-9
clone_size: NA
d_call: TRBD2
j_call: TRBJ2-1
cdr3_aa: CASSPPSGRGVF
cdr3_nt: TGTGCCAGCAGCCCCCCTAGCGGGAGGGGGGTCTTC

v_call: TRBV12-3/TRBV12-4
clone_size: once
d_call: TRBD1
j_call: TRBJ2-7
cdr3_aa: CASSSDRAHGEQYF
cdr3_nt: TGTGCCAGCAGTTCGGACAGGGCCCATGGGGAGCAGTACTTC

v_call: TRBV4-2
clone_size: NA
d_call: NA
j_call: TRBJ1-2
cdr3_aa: CASSHQTGLLIYGYTF
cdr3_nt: TGTGCCAGCAGCCACCAGACAGGCCTCCTTATCTATGGCTACACCTTC

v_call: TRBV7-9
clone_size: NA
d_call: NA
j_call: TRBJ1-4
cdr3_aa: CASSLKGSEKLFF
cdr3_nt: TGTGCCAGCAGCCTTAAGGGTAGTGAAAAACTGTTTTTT

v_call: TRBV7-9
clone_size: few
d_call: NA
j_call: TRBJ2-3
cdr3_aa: CASSRTGMAADTQYF
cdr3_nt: TGTGCCAGCAGCCGCACAGGTATGGCGGCAGATACGCAGTATTTT

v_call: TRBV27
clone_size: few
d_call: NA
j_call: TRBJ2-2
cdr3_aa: CASRQSYTGELFF
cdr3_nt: TGTGCCAGCAGACAAAGCTACACCGGGGAGCTGTTTTTT

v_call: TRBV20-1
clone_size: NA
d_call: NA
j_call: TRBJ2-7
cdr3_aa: CSARDFGDEQYF
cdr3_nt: TGCAGTGCTAGAGATTTCGGGGACGAGCAGTACTTC

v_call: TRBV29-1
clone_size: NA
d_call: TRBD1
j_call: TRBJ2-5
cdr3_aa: CSVDVGQDQETQYF
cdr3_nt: TGCAGCGTTGATGTGGGACAGGACCAAGAGACCCAGTACTTC

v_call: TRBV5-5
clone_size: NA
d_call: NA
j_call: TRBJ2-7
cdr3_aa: CASSLSGPSGGPYEQYF
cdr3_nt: TGTGCCAGCAGCTTGAGCGGTCCGTCAGGGGGGCCTTACGAGCAGTACTTC

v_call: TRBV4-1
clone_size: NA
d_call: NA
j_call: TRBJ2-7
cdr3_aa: CASSQERRGDYEQYF
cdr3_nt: TGCGCCAGCAGCCAAGAGCGGAGAGGGGACTACGAGCAGTACTTC

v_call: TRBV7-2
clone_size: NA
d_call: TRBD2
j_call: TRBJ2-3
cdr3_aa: CASSPSSGADTQYF
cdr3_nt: TGTGCCAGCAGCCCCTCTAGCGGCGCAGATACGCAGTATTTT

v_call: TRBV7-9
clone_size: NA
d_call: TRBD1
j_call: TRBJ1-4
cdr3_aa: CAGGQRPNEKLFF
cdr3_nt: TGTGCCGGGGGACAGCGACCTAATGAAAAACTGTTTTTT

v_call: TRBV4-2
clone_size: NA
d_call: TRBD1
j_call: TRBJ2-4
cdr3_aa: CASSTSRDRTLLAKNIQYF
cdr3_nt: TGTGCCAGCAGCACTTCCCGGGACAGGACCCTTCTAGCCAAAAACATTCAGTACTTC

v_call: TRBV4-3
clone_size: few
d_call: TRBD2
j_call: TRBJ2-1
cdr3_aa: CASRPRTSGIWEQFF
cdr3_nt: TGCGCCAGCAGGCCTAGGACTAGCGGGATATGGGAGCAGTTCTTC

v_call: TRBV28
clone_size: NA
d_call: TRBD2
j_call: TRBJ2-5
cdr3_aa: CASSFSISAGLAGGETQYF
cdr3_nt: TGTGCCAGCAGTTTCTCAATTTCTGCGGGACTAGCGGGCGGGGAGACCCAGTACTTC

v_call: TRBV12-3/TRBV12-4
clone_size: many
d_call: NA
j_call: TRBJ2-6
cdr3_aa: CASSISTGLSGANVLTF
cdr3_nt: TGTGCCAGCAGTATATCGACAGGTCTCTCTGGGGCCAACGTCCTGACTTTC

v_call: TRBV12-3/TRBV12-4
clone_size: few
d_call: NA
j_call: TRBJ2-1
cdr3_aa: CASAGREGSYNEQFF
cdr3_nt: TGTGCCAGCGCTGGAAGAGAGGGATCGTACAATGAGCAGTTCTTC

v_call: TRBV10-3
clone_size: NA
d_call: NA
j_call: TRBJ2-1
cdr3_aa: CAISRGSAYNEQFF
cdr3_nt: TGTGCCATCAGTCGGGGTAGTGCCTACAATGAGCAGTTCTTC

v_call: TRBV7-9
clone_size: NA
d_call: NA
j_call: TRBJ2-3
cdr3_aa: CASSWEFVGTDTQYF
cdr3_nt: TGTGCCAGCAGCTGGGAGTTCGTCGGCACAGATACGCAGTATTTT

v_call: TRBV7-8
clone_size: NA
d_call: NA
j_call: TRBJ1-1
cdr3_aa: CASSFPGRMNTEAFF
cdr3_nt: TGTGCCAGCAGCTTCCCCGGACGGATGAACACTGAAGCTTTCTTT

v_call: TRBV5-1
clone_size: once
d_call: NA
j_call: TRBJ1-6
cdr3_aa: CASSFNRENSPLHF
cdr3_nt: TGCGCCAGCAGCTTCAACAGGGAAAATTCACCCCTCCACTTT

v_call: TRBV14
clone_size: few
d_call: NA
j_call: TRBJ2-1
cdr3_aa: CASSSRVNNEQFF
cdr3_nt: TGTGCCAGCAGCTCTCGGGTTAACAATGAGCAGTTCTTC

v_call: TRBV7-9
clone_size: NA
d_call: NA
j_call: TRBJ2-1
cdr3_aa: CASSLVSLDYNEQFF
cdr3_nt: TGTGCCAGCAGCTTAGTCAGTCTAGACTACAATGAGCAGTTCTTC

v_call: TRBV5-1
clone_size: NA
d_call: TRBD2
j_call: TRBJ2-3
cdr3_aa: CASSLTLAGFTDTQYF
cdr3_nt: TGCGCCAGCAGCTTAACGCTAGCGGGTTTCACAGATACGCAGTATTTT

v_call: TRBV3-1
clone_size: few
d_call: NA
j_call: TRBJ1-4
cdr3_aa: CASSQVAEATNEKLFF
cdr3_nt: TGTGCCAGCAGCCAAGTGGCCGAAGCAACTAATGAAAAACTGTTTTTT

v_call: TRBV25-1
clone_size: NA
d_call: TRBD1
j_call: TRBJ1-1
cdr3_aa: CASSRDRIPNTEAFF
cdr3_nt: TGTGCCAGCAGCCGGGACAGAATACCGAACACTGAAGCTTTCTTT

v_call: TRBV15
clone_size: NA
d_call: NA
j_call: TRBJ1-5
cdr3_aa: CATSRGEGSNQPQHF
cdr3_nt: TGTGCCACCAGCAGGGGGGAGGGGAGCAATCAGCCCCAGCATTTT

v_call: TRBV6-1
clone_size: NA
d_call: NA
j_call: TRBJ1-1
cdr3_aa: CASSEGGGGTEAFF
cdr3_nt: TGTGCCAGCAGTGAAGGGGGAGGGGGCACTGAAGCTTTCTTT

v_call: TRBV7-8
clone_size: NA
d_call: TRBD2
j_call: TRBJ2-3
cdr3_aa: CASGGEDTQYF
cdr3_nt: TGTGCCAGTGGGGGGGAAGATACGCAGTATTTT

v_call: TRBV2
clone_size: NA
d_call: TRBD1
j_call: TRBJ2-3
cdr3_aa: CASSSDRAGTQYF
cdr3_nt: TGTGCCAGCAGCTCGGACAGGGCGGGTACGCAGTATTTT

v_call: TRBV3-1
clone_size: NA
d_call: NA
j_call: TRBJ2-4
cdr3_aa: CASSHGVAVQNIQYF
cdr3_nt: TGTGCCAGCAGCCACGGGGTAGCGGTACAAAACATTCAGTACTTC

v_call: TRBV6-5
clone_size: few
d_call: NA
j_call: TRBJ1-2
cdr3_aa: CASSSLGGPLPYGYTF
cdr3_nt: TGTGCCAGCAGTTCCCTGGGTGGCCCTCTCCCCTATGGCTACACCTTC

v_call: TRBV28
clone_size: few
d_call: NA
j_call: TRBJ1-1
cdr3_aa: CASSFRRQVTEAFF
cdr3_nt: TGTGCCAGCAGTTTCCGGAGACAAGTCACTGAAGCTTTCTTT

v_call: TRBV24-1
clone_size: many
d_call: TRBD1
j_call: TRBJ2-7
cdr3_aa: CATRQGDPYEQYF
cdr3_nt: TGTGCCACCAGACAGGGGGATCCCTACGAGCAGTACTTC

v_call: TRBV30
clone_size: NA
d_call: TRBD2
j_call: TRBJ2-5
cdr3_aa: CAWSPGLTYQETQYF
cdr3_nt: TGTGCCTGGAGTCCGGGACTAACTTACCAAGAGACCCAGTACTTC

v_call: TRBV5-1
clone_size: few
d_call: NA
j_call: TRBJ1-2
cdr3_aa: CASSSSGTSNYGYTF
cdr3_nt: TGCGCCAGCAGCTCCTCGGGGACTTCTAACTATGGCTACACCTTC

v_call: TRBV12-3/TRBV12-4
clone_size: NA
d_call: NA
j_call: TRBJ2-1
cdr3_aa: CASSFPPGLGNNEQFF
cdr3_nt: TGTGCCAGCAGTTTCCCCCCCGGACTGGGCAACAATGAGCAGTTCTTC

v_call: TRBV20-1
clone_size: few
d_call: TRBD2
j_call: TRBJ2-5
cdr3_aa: CSASGGNQETQYF
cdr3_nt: TGCAGTGCTAGCGGGGGGAACCAAGAGACCCAGTACTTC

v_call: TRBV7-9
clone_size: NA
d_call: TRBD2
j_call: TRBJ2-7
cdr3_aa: CASSLSGSRDEQYF
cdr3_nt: TGTGCCAGCAGCCTTAGCGGGAGTAGGGACGAGCAGTACTTC

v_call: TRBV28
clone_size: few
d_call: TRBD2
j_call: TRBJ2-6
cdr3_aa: CASSSGGEGANVLTF
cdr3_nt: TGTGCCAGCAGTTCCGGGGGGGAAGGAGCCAACGTCCTGACTTTC

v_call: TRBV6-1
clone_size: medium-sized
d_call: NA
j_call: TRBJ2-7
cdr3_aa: CASSEKSYEQYF
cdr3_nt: TGTGCCAGCAGTGAAAAAAGCTACGAGCAGTACTTC

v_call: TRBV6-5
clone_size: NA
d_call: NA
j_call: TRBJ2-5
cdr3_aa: CASSYFGEETQYF
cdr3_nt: TGTGCCAGCAGTTACTTCGGGGAAGAGACCCAGTACTTC

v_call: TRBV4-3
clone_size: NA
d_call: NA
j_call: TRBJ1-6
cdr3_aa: CASSQAQGRANSPLHF
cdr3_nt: TGCGCCAGCAGCCAAGCTCAGGGACGGGCGAATTCACCCCTCCACTTT

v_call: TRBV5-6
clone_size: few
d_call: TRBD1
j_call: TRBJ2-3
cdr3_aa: CASSLLNRDRRTDTQYF
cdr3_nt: TGTGCCAGCAGCTTGCTCAATAGGGACAGACGCACAGATACGCAGTATTTT